Listed here are 2 T cell receptor beta chains from one sample, sequenced in a study of CXCR3-negative and CXCR3-positive naive CD8 T cells. General observations from the study: CXCR3-positive naive cells carried more hydrophobic TRB CDR3s than CXCR3-negative naive cells did.

Via 5' RACE with UMI labels, TRB cDNA libraries were prepared. From the 5' RACE reads, TCRdb lists one entry per CDR3 protein and no DNA. This sample's clone table lists 65,000 to 75,000 distinct CDR3 sequences. Their target antigens are unknown. Material for sequencing was naive CXCR3+ CD8+ T cells from blood. Subset defined: CD45RO-CCR7+CD27+CD95- naive CD8+ T cells expressing CXCR3 (TNR3+). The source is a human donor in good health. Some clones in this sample may be carry-over from other donors' samples.

The rearrangement links TRBV29-1 to TRBJ2-7; the TCRdb call, TRBD2, lacks DNA for checking. CDR3 size: 14 residues. Germline CDR1 and CDR2: SQVTM and ANQGSEA. This CDR3 reads CSVEMRGELNEQYF.

The V and J genes are TRBV13 and TRBJ1-1; TCRdb calls TRBD1, which cannot be checked without DNA. Germline CDR1 is PRHDT and CDR2 is FYEKMQ (reference sequence). The CDR3 totals 15 residues. CDR3: CASSPPGQWNTEAFF.